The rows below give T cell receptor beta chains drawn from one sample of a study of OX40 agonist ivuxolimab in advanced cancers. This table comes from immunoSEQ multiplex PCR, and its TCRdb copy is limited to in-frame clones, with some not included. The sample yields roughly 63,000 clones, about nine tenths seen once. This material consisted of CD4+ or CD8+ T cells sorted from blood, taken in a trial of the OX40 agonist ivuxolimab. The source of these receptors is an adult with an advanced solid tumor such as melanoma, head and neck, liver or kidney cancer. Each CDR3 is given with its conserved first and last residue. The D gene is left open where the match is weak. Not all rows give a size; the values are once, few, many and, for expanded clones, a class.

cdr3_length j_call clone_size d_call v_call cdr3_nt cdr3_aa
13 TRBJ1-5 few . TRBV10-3 TGTGCCATCAGGGGCGGGGGAAATCAGCCCCAGCATTTT CAIRGGGNQPQHF
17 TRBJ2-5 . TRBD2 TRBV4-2 TGTGCCAGCAGCCAAGTCGGGACTAGCGGGGGTGGAGAGACCCAGTACTTC CASSQVGTSGGGETQYF
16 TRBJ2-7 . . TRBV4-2 TGTGCCAGCAGCCAAGAGCCGGTCCAGGGGTTTTACGAGCAGTACTTC CASSQEPVQGFYEQYF
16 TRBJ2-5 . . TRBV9 TGTGCCAGCAGCGTAGCTGGCGGACACAATCAAGAGACCCAGTACTTC CASSVAGGHNQETQYF
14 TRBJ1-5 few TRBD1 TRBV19 TGTGCCAGTAGCTTGACAGGGGATAATCAGCCCCAGCATTTT CASSLTGDNQPQHF
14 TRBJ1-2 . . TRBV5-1 TGCGCCAGCAGCTTGGGGGCGACTGAATATGGCTACACCTTC CASSLGATEYGYTF
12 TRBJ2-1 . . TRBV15 TGTGCCACCAGCATGACTTTCAATGAGCAGTTCTTC CATSMTFNEQFF
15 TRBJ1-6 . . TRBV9 TGTGCCAGCAGCGTATTTGGGGAATATAATTCACCCCTCCACTTT CASSVFGEYNSPLHF
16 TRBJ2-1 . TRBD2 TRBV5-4 TGTGCCAGCAGCCTCCAACTAGCGAGGGCCTACAATGAGCAGTTCTTC CASSLQLARAYNEQFF
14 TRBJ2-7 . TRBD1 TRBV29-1 TGCAGCGTCTCCGGGACAGGCCTGGGTTACGAGCAGTACTTC CSVSGTGLGYEQYF
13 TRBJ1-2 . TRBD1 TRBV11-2 TGTGCCAGCAGCCAAGACAGGGTGGGTGGCTACACCTTC CASSQDRVGGYTF
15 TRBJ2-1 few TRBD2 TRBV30 TGTGCCTGGAGTGCCACTAGCGGGAGGATGGGTGAGCAGTTCTTC CAWSATSGRMGEQFF
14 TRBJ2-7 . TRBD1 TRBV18 TGTGCCAGCTCACTGACAGGGCCTCCCTACGAGCAGTACTTC CASSLTGPPYEQYF
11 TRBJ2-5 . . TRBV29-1 TGCAGCGCCCGGAGGGAAGAGACCCAGTACTTC CSARREETQYF
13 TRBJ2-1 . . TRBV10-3 TGTGCCATCAGTGAGTCTAGCTTTGGTGAGCAGTTCTTC CAISESSFGEQFF
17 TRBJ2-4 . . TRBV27 TGTGCCAGCAGTTCCATCTTTGGAGGTCAAGCCAAAAACATTCAGTACTTC CASSSIFGGQAKNIQYF
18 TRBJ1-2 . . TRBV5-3 TGTGCCAGAAGCTTGAAAGGGTTGCAGGAAGGCCGGGTTTCTTGCTACACCTTC CARSLKGLQEGRVSCYTF
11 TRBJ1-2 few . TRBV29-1 TGCAGCGTTGAAGTCGGCTATGGCTACACCTTC CSVEVGYGYTF
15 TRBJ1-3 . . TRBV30 TGTGCCTGGAGTGTGGGAGGGCATCCTGGAAACACCATATATTTT CAWSVGGHPGNTIYF
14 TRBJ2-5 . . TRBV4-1 TGCGCCAGCAGTTTATATTATACACAAGAGACCCAGTACTTC CASSLYYTQETQYF
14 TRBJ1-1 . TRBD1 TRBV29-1 TGCAGCGTTCGGGGACAGAGCATGAACACTGAAGCTTTCTTT CSVRGQSMNTEAFF
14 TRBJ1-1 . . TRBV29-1 TGCAGCGTCGGGCCCGGGACACCGAACACTGAAGCTTTCTTT CSVGPGTPNTEAFF
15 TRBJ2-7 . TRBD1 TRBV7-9 TGTGCCAGCAGCTCTGGGACAGGATTTTCCTACGAGCAGTACTTC CASSSGTGFSYEQYF
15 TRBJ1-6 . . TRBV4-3 TGCGCCAGCAGCCAAGATTGGGGGTATAATTCACCCCTCCACTTT CASSQDWGYNSPLHF
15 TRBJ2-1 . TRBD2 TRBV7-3 TGTGCCAGCAGCCCGACTAGCGGGAGTTGGAATGAGCAGTTCTTC CASSPTSGSWNEQFF
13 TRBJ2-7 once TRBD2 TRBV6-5 TGTGCCAGCAAGCGGGGATCCACCTACGAGCAGTACTTC CASKRGSTYEQYF
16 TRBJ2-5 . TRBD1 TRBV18 TGTGCCAGCTCACCCACAGGGGCCATGGGCGGAGAGACCCAGTACTTC CASSPTGAMGGETQYF
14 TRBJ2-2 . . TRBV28 TGTGCCACTACCCGCCTCTCCAACACCGGGGAGCTGTTTTTT CATTRLSNTGELFF
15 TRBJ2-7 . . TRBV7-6 TGTGCCAGCAGCATAACCACGGACAGTTCCTACGAGCAGTACTTC CASSITTDSSYEQYF
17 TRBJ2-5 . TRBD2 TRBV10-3 TGTGCCATCAGTGACCGAGGACTAGCGGGGGAATTAGAGACCCAGTACTTC CAISDRGLAGELETQYF
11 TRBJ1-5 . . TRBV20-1 TGCAGTGCTAGTGTAGGGAGCCCCCAGCATTTT CSASVGSPQHF
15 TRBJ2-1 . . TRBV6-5 TGTGCCAGCAGTTTCTCTACTAGCTCCTACAATGAGCAGTTCTTC CASSFSTSSYNEQFF
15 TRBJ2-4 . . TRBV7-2 TGTGCCAGCAGCTTAGGAGTATCGTTCAAAAACATTCAGTACTTC CASSLGVSFKNIQYF
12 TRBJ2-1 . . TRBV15 TGTGCCACCCAGGACGGAGACAATGAGCAGTTCTTC CATQDGDNEQFF
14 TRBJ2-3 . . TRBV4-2 TGTGCCAGCAGTCAACCCCCGAGCACAGATACGCAGTATTTT CASSQPPSTDTQYF
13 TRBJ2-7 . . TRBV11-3 TGTGCCAGCAGCCCACGAGGGGGTTACGAGCAGTACTTC CASSPRGGYEQYF
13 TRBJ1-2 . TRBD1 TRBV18 TGTGCCAGCTCACCAAGACAGGGGGATGGCTACACCTTC CASSPRQGDGYTF
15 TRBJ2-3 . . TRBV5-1 TGCGCCAGCTCTAGGGGGGGGCAAATTACAGATACGCAGTATTTT CASSRGGQITDTQYF
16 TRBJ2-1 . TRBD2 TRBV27 TGTGCCAGCATCAGGGAGGGGCTAGCGGGAGAAGGTGAGCAGTTCTTC CASIREGLAGEGEQFF
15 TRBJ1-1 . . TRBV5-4 TGTGCCAGCAGCCCTGGGGGCAGGGATGGGACTGAAGCTTTCTTT CASSPGGRDGTEAFF
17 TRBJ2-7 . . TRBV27 TGTGCCAGCAGTTTATCTAAGTCGGAACATATCTCCTACGAGCAGTACTTC CASSLSKSEHISYEQYF
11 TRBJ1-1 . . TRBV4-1 TGCGCCAGCAGCGCGAATGGAGAAGCTTTCTTT CASSANGEAFF
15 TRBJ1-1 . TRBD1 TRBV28 TGTGCCAGCAGTTTGCCGCGACCAGGGGGCACTGAAGCTTTCTTT CASSLPRPGGTEAFF
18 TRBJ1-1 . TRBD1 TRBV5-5 TGTGCCAGCACCTCTAGACAGGGGGCCGGAATTATGAACACTGAAGCTTTCTTT CASTSRQGAGIMNTEAFF
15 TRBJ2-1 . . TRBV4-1 TGCGCCAGCAGCCAAGATGGCAACTCCTACAATGAGCAGTTCTTC CASSQDGNSYNEQFF
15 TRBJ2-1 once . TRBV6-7 TGTGCCAGCAGAAGTCAGGGGCTTACCTACAATGAGCAGTTCTTC CASRSQGLTYNEQFF
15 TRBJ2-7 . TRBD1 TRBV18 TGTGCCAGCTCGCCCGGGACAGGGGGCTCCTACGAGCAGTACTTC CASSPGTGGSYEQYF
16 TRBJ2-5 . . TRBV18 TGTGCCAGCTCGCCACAGGGAGTTGCCGGGGAGGAGACCCAGTACTTC CASSPQGVAGEETQYF
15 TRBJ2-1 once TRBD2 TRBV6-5 TGTGCCAGCAGTGTGGCGGGGAGGGCCGACAATGAGCAGTTCTTC CASSVAGRADNEQFF
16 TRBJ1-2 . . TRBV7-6 TGTGCCAGCAGCAAGAATCAATCTCGAAAGACCTATGGCTACACCTTC CASSKNQSRKTYGYTF
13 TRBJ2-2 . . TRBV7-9 TGTGCCAGCAGCTTACTTGCGCCCGGGGAGCTGTTTTTT CASSLLAPGELFF
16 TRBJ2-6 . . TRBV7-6 TGTGCCAGCAGCCGGGGCCCCTTCTCTGGGGCCAACGTCCTGACTTTC CASSRGPFSGANVLTF
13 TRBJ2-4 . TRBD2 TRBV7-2 TGTGCCAGCAGCCCCGAAGTAGCGGGGGTTCAGTACTTC CASSPEVAGVQYF